The present entry profiles one T cell receptor beta chain with its context. Its antigen is still unknown. This sample is part of a study of graft-versus-host responses after intestinal transplantation. On the study more broadly: For approximately three years after anti-thymocyte globulin induction, all recipients took tacrolimus and steroids. Study results and limitations: Early after transplant, HvG clones declined as circulating GvH clones peaked.

TCRdb's copy holds only in-frame clones and misses some; the assay was immunoSEQ multiplex PCR. The data hold about 120,000 clones, with about nine tenths observed a single time. V was pared by 0 bases and J by 6 bases, with 6 bases of the junction left unmatched. The CDR3 is 16 amino acids. Germline V gene data show CDR1 as LNHNV and CDR2 as YYDKDF (reference sequence). The chain carries TRBV15 and TRBJ2-1, with 9 bases aligning to TRBD1. The sample in question was unstimulated CD4+ T cells sorted from spleen or lymph node cells, obtained before intestinal transplant. This TCR was sampled from a human donor who received an intestinal transplant. Here the CDR3 reads CATSREGGQGLNEQFF. The CDR3 DNA reads TGTGCCACCAGCAGAGAGGGGGGACAGGGTCTCAATGAGCAGTTCTTC.